Below are 30 T cell receptor beta chains sequenced from a single sample in a study of CD8 T cells in ankylosing spondylitis listed by TCRdb under 2017. Library creation used 5' RACE. Sequencing instrument: Illumina HiSeq 2500. TCRdb cleaned the public reads at Q25 with fastp, built clones with MiXCR and kept in-frame beta chains. Each CDR3 protein gets just one entry, which takes the most common genes and DNA from the rows behind it. This sample holds 250,000 to 400,000 distinct CDR3 sequences; around a tenth were observed only once. Clones ranked in the top ten supply 9.1% of the sample. The sample taken for sequencing was blood, either unsorted or a sorted T cell fraction (not recorded which). Source of these receptors: a female donor with ankylosing spondylitis or in good health (not recorded which).

The chain combines TRBV29-1 with TRBJ1-1; 7 bases map to TRBD1. The CDR3 spans 13 residues. The junction had 12 bases not matched to a gene; V was cut back by 6 bases and J by 8 bases. CDR1 and CDR2 from the germline V gene are SQVTM and ANQGSEA. As DNA, the CDR3 is TGCAGCGTCCAAGGGACGGGGGGACAGGAAGCTTTCTTT. Translating it yields CSVQGTGGQEAFF.

Turning to this clonotype: Mismatch with germline at one junction end may stem from a read error. Here the CDR3 reads CASSHGTGGAYEQYF. CDR3 coding DNA: TGTGCTAGCAGCCATGGGACAGGGGGTGCGTACGAGCAGTACTTC. The V gene is TRBV7-7, the J gene TRBJ2-7; 11 positions agree with TRBD1. The CDR3 is 15 residues long. Germline V gives CDR1 SSHAT, CDR2 FNYEAQ (reference sequence). Full variable domain (missing parts from reference TRBV7-7 and TRBJ2-7): GAGVSQSPRYKVTKRGQDVTLRCDPISSHATLYWYQQALGQGPEFLTYFNYEAQPDKSGLPSDRFSAERPEGSISTLTIQRTEQRDSAMYRCASSHGTGGAYEQYFGPGTRLTVT.

The chain couples TRBV19 to TRBJ2-3, with D perhaps being TRBD1 or TRBD2 (5 bases each). V was cut by 4 bases and J by 3 bases, with 17 bases left in between. Germline loops: CDR1 LNHDA, CDR2 SQIVND (reference sequence). This CDR3 has 16 amino acids. The CDR3 coding sequence is TGTGCCAGTAGTAAGAGACAGCCCCGGGGTACAGATACGCAGTATTTT. Its translation: CASSKRQPRGTDTQYF.

This clonotype showed up just a few times. This rearrangement joins TRBV7-2 to TRBJ1-4; tentative D call: TRBD1 (6 bases). This CDR3 has 15 amino acids. Between the trimmed V and J ends, which lost 1 base and 10 bases, there was a span of 16 bases. From germline, CDR1 is SGHTA and CDR2 FQGNSA. CDR3 nucleotide sequence: TGTGCCAGCAGCTTAGGAGGGGGAGGGGTGGGAAAACTGTTTTTT. This codes for CASSLGGGGVGKLFF. The full variable domain, in which reference TRBV7-2 and TRBJ1-4 provide the parts outside the CDR3, is GAGVSQSPSNKVTEKGKDVELRCDPISGHTALYWYRQSLGQGLEFLIYFQGNSAPDKSGLPSDRFSAERTGGSVSTLTIQRTQQEDSAVYLCASSLGGGGVGKLFFGSGTQLSVL.

This clonotype was seen at least ten times. The J gene is TRBJ1-5, the V gene TRBV12-3 or TRBV12-4; a weak D match, TRBD1 (5 bases). The germline V and J ends were trimmed by 3 bases and 2 bases, with 14 bases remaining between them. The CDR3 extends over 16 amino acids. CDR3 sequence reads: CASSFLQALGNQPQHF. In nucleotides, the CDR3 is TGTGCCAGCAGTTTTTTACAGGCGCTTGGCAATCAGCCCCAGCATTTT.

V and J are TRBV7-8 and TRBJ1-5; D is undetermined. V gave up 2 bases and J gave up 1 base, with 12 bases separating them. The CDR3 loop spans 16 amino acids. Germline values: CDR1 SGHVS, CDR2 FQNEAQ. CDR3 bases: TGTGCCAGCAGCTTAATCGGGGTGGGGAGCAATCAGCCCCAGCATTTT. The encoded protein is CASSLIGVGSNQPQHF.

This chain uses TRBV28 with TRBJ2-7; TRBD2 agrees at 9 bases. This CDR3 is 16 amino acids long. CDR1 and CDR2 (germline): MDHEN, SYDVKM. V shed 6 bases and J 9 bases; nucleotides not matched to a gene: 18. CDR3 bases: TGTGCCAGCAGCCCTACAAGTCATAGCGGGAGAATCATGCAGTACTTC. This gives the protein CASSPTSHSGRIMQYF.

As regards this clonotype: A far larger clone is one base from this, pointing to a likely read error. V and J are TRBV5-1 and TRBJ2-1; 8 positions agree with TRBD2. After removal of 0 bases from V and 6 bases from J, the junction contained 5 bases not matched to a gene. The CDR3 totals 15 residues. Germline CDR1 is SGHRS and CDR2 is YFSETQ. Written as DNA, the CDR3 is TGCGCCAGCAGCTTGGCCGGGGGGGGGTGCAATGAGCAGTTCTTC. This sequence encodes CASSLAGGGCNEQFF. The variable domain in full, with the rest retrieved from reference TRBV5-1 and TRBJ2-1, is KAGVTQTPRYLIKTRGQQVTLSCSPISGHRSVSWYQQTPGQGLQFLFEYFSETQRNKGNFPGRFSGRQFSNSRSEMNVSTLELGDSALYLCASSLAGGGCNEQFFGPGTRLTVL.

There are many counts of this clonotype. The rearrangement uses TRBV10-3 and TRBJ1-5; D is ambiguous. Germline V lookup: CDR1 ENHRY, CDR2 SYGVKD. The V end lost 6 bases, the J end lost 1 base, and 4 bases lay between the germline ends. This CDR3 has 12 residues. The CDR3 nucleotides read TGTGCCATCAGCGGGAGCAATCAGCCCCAGCATTTT. It translates to CAISGSNQPQHF.

This clonotype was observed at least ten times. The chain links TRBV5-1 to TRBJ2-1; 8 bases are a match to TRBD1. Germline lookup yields CDR1 SGHRS and CDR2 YFSETQ. With 1 base clipped from V and 12 bases from J, the junction kept 3 bases outside the gene matches. The CDR3 totals 12 residues. CDR3 sequence reads: CASSLTGTGQFF. In nucleotides, the CDR3 is TGCGCCAGCAGCTTGACCGGGACAGGGCAGTTCTTC. The full variable domain, its missing parts supplied by reference TRBV5-1 and TRBJ2-1, is KAGVTQTPRYLIKTRGQQVTLSCSPISGHRSVSWYQQTPGQGLQFLFEYFSETQRNKGNFPGRFSGRQFSNSRSEMNVSTLELGDSALYLCASSLTGTGQFFGPGTRLTVL.

V is TRBV10-3 and J is TRBJ2-3; 8 bases map to TRBD2. CDR1 and CDR2 (germline): ENHRY, SYGVKD. This CDR3 contains 14 residues. The junction had 4 bases not matched to a gene; V was cut back by 6 bases and J by 2 bases. CDR3 sequence (DNA): TGTGCCATCAGCCTTAGCGGGGCCACAGATACGCAGTATTTT. Translated, it gives CAISLSGATDTQYF.

There are a few counts of this clonotype. This chain uses TRBV25-1 with TRBJ2-2; 10 bases line up with TRBD1. This CDR3 has 14 residues. The trim removed 7 bases at V and 6 bases at J, leaving 5 bases unmatched. CDR1 and CDR2 (germline): MGHDK, SYGVNS. CDR3 in amino acids: CASTRQGAPGELFF. Here the CDR3 DNA reads TGTGCCAGCACGAGACAGGGGGCACCCGGGGAGCTGTTTTTT.

There are a few counts of this clonotype. This chain uses TRBV20-1 with TRBJ2-5, with D maybe TRBD1 (6 bases). V was trimmed by 3 bases and J by 2 bases, leaving 13 bases between them. The CDR3 has 14 amino acids. Germline CDR1 is DFQATT and CDR2 is SNEGSKA (reference sequence). The CDR3 DNA reads TGCAGTGCTAGTCAAGACAGGATACAAGAGACCCAGTACTTC. Its protein product is CSASQDRIQETQYF.

There are a few counts of this clonotype. The chain couples TRBV4-3 to TRBJ2-2; 8 positions match TRBD2. Germline assignment: CDR1 LGHNA and CDR2 YSLEER. The junction had 11 bases not matched to a gene; V was cut back by 1 base and J by 7 bases. The CDR3 is 17 amino acids. CDR3 region: CASSQAGLGLEVGELFF. The DNA of the CDR3 is TGCGCCAGCAGCCAAGCTGGCTTGGGACTAGAGGTCGGGGAGCTGTTTTTT.

This clonotype was seen a few times. The J gene is TRBJ2-1, the V gene TRBV7-2; no reliable D call. V was shortened by 5 bases and J by 8 bases, with 10 bases between the two germline ends. CDR1 is SGHTA and CDR2 is FQGNSA in the germline V gene. The CDR3 runs 12 residues. CDR3 DNA sequence: TGTGCCAGCAGCCAAAGGCGAGATGAGCAGTTCTTC. Amino acids: CASSQRRDEQFF.

This clonotype was seen many times. The chain is built from TRBV5-1 and TRBJ1-1, with 9 positions matching TRBD1. The germline CDR1 and CDR2 sequences are SGHRS and YFSETQ. CDR3 length: 15 residues. V lost 4 bases, J lost 1 base, and 5 bases stayed unmatched. The CDR3 sequence is CASSLRTGANTEAFF. CDR3 sequence (DNA): TGCGCCAGCAGCCTACGGACAGGGGCGAACACTGAAGCTTTCTTT.

This clonotype was seen ten or more times. The chain has TRBV5-1 and TRBJ2-6; a possible D gene is TRBD1 (6 bases). The germline V gene has CDR1 SGHRS and CDR2 YFSETQ. The CDR3 runs 16 residues. Trimming took off 0 bases at V and 1 base at J, with 8 bases between the two ends. The CDR3 nucleotides read TGCGCCAGCAGCTTGGCCCAGGGGTCTGGGGCCAACGTCCTGACTTTC. This gives the protein CASSLAQGSGANVLTF. The entire variable domain, with the rest obtained from reference TRBV5-1 and TRBJ2-6, is as follows: KAGVTQTPRYLIKTRGQQVTLSCSPISGHRSVSWYQQTPGQGLQFLFEYFSETQRNKGNFPGRFSGRQFSNSRSEMNVSTLELGDSALYLCASSLAQGSGANVLTFGAGSRLTVL.

This clonotype was observed many times. The rearrangement links TRBV12-3 or TRBV12-4 to TRBJ1-1, with a tentative D call TRBD1 (6 bases). The CDR3 extends over 14 amino acids. Between the trimmed V and J ends, which lost 7 bases and 1 base, there was a span of 13 bases. CDR3 DNA sequence: TGTGCCAGCACCCTGGGACAAGCGAACACTGAAGCTTTCTTT. Protein sequence: CASTLGQANTEAFF.

V is TRBV6-1 and J is TRBJ2-5; 9 bases are shared with TRBD2. The CDR3 contains 16 residues. Germline CDR1 and CDR2: MNHNS and SASEGT. Trimming removed 7 bases from V and 4 bases from J; junction bases left unmatched: 13. The CDR3 reads CASTGAGGFFAETQYF. Written as DNA, the CDR3 is TGTGCCAGCACCGGAGCGGGGGGTTTTTTCGCAGAGACCCAGTACTTC.

This clonotype was counted between two and nine times. This chain uses TRBV7-2 with TRBJ2-7; D call uncertain. The CDR3 covers 15 residues. Germline V gene data show CDR1 as SGHTA and CDR2 as FQGNSA. The V end was cut by 1 base, the J end by 4 bases, with 14 bases between. CDR3 protein: CASSLVRQRLYEQYF. CDR3 bases: TGTGCCAGCAGCTTAGTACGCCAGAGACTGTACGAGCAGTACTTC.

The J gene is TRBJ2-1, the V gene TRBV29-1; 10 bases map to TRBD2. The CDR3 consists of 14 residues. Germline V CDR1 and CDR2: SQVTM, ANQGSEA. V shed 5 bases, J shed 10 bases, and the junction held 11 bases outside the gene matches. CDR3 nucleotide sequence: TGCAGCGTTCGGGTACTAGCGGGACCCGGCGAGCAGTTCTTC. The encoded protein is CSVRVLAGPGEQFF.

As to this clonotype: A much larger clone sits a single nucleotide away, making a read error possible. The chain uses TRBV14 and TRBJ2-1; D not resolved. The CDR3 is 12 amino acids. Germline V gene data show CDR1 as SGHDN and CDR2 as FVKESK. For the CDR3, the DNA is TGTGACAGCAGCCAAGATTCGCTTGAGCAGTTCTTC. Amino acid sequence: CDSSQDSLEQFF.

The chain is built from TRBV15 and TRBJ2-5; 13 nucleotides match TRBD2. This CDR3 is 16 amino acids long. Trimming took 7 bases from V and 6 from J; bases not matched to a gene: 11. CDR1 is LNHNV and CDR2 is YYDKDF in the germline V gene (reference sequence). This CDR3 is CATTKGTSGKGKTQYF. The CDR3 DNA is TGTGCCACCACCAAGGGGACTAGCGGGAAGGGGAAGACCCAGTACTTC.

This clonotype was picked up many times. The rearrangement uses TRBV20-1 and TRBJ1-1; TRBD1 agrees at 7 bases. Germline V lookup: CDR1 DFQATT, CDR2 SNEGSKA (reference sequence). V was clipped by 6 bases and J by 5 bases; unmatched bases: 12. The CDR3 spans 14 residues. The CDR3 nucleotides read TGCAGTGCGGGGGGACAGACCCTGGGGACTGAAGCTTTCTTT. This sequence encodes CSAGGQTLGTEAFF.

The rearrangement uses TRBV7-2 and TRBJ2-7; the D gene is possibly TRBD2 (5 bases). CDR1 is SGHTA and CDR2 is FQGNSA in the germline V gene. Between the trimmed V and J ends, which lost 5 bases and 2 bases, there was a span of 13 bases. This CDR3 contains 14 residues. The CDR3 is CASSGLTFPYEQYF. The CDR3 DNA reads TGTGCCAGCAGCGGACTGACCTTCCCCTACGAGCAGTACTTC.

This clonotype was detected ten times or more. The chain carries TRBV12-3 or TRBV12-4 and TRBJ2-1; 9 nucleotides agree with TRBD1. The CDR3 totals 16 residues. V was clipped by 6 bases and J by 3 bases; unmatched bases: 9. The CDR3, as DNA: TGTGCCAGCAGCCAAACCGGGACAGGGCACTACAATGAGCAGTTCTTC. Protein product: CASSQTGTGHYNEQFF.

This clonotype was counted at least ten times. The V gene is TRBV10-3, the J gene TRBJ2-1; no reliable D call. V was cut by 2 bases and J by 2 bases, with 10 bases left in between. The CDR3 length is 15 residues. Germline CDR1 reads ENHRY; CDR2 reads SYGVKD. The CDR3 sequence: CAISEKGLPYNEQFF. The CDR3 DNA reads TGTGCCATCAGTGAGAAAGGGCTTCCCTACAATGAGCAGTTCTTC.

The chain combines TRBV4-3 with TRBJ2-1; 7 bases agree with TRBD1. With V trimmed by 1 base and J by 7 bases, 16 bases remained unmatched. CDR1 is LGHNA and CDR2 is YSLEER in the germline V gene. CDR3 length equals 18 residues. As DNA, the CDR3 is TGCGCCAGCAGCCAAGGCGTATTACAGGGACAGTATTCAAATGAGCAGTTCTTC. It specifies CASSQGVLQGQYSNEQFF.

In this sample, this clonotype turned up many times. In DNA form, the CDR3 reads TGTGCCAGTAGTATAGGACTAGCGGGGGGGCCCGAGCAGTTCTTC. This sequence encodes CASSIGLAGGPEQFF. V is TRBV19 and J is TRBJ2-1, with 14 positions matching TRBD2. V lost 1 base, J lost 10 bases, and 3 bases stayed unmatched. Germline V lookup: CDR1 LNHDA, CDR2 SQIVND (reference sequence). This CDR3 contains 15 residues.

This clonotype was detected many times. The chain has TRBV20-1 and TRBJ1-5; D call uncertain. Trimming left V 3 bases short and J 7 bases short, with 13 bases between. From germline, CDR1 is DFQATT and CDR2 SNEGSKA (reference sequence). The CDR3 covers 13 residues. CDR3 loop: CSARGIMEQPQHF. CDR3 nucleotide sequence: TGCAGTGCTAGGGGGATTATGGAGCAGCCCCAGCATTTT.